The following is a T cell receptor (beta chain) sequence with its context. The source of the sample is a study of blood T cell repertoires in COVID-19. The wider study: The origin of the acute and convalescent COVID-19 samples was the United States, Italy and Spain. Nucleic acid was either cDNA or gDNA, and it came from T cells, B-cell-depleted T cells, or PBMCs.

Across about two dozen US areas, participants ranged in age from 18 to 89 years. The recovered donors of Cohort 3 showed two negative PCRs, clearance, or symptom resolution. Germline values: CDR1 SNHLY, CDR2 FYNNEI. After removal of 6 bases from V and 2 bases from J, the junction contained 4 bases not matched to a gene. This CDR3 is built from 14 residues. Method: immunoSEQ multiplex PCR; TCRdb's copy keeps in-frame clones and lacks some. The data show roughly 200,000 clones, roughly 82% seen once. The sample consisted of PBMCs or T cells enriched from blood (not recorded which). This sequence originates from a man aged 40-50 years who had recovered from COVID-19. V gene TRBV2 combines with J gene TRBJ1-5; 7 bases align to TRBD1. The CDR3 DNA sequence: TGTGCCAGCAGAGACAGGGTTGGCAATCAGCCCCAGCATTTT. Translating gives CASRDRVGNQPQHF.